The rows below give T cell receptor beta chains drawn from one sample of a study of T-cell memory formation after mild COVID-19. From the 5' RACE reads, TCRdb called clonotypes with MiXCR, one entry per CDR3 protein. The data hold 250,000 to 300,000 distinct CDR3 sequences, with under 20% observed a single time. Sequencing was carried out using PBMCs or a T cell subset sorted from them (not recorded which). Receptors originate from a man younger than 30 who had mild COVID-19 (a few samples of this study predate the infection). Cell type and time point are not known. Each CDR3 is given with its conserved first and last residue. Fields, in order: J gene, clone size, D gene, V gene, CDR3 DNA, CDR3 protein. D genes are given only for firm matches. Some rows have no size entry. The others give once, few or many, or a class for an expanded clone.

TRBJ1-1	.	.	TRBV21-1	TGTGCCAGCAGCCCAGCCCAGTTTGAAGCTTTCTTT	CASSPAQFEAFF
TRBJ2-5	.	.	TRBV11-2	TGTGCCAGCAGTTCCGGGCCTCTGGCCCAGTACTTC	CASSSGPLAQYF
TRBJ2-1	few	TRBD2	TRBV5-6	TGTGCCAGCAGCTGGATGGGTGAAGCGGGGGTTCTGGGGCAGTTCTTC	CASSWMGEAGVLGQFF
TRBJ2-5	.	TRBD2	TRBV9	TGTGCCAGCAGCGTAGGACTAGCGGAAGAGACCCAGTACTTC	CASSVGLAEETQYF
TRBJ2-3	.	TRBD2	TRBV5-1	TGCGCCAGCAGCCGAGGAAGCGGGGGGGCCCCCCAAGATACGCAGTATTTT	CASSRGSGGAPQDTQYF
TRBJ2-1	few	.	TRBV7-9	TGTGCCAGCAGCGCAACCTTATTGGGGCAGTTCTTC	CASSATLLGQFF
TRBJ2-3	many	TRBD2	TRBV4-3	TGCGCCAGCAGTCAATCCAGGCTAGCGGGGGATACGCAGTATTTT	CASSQSRLAGDTQYF
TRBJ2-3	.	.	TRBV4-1	TGCGCCAGCAGCCAGGGAGGGGGCACCACAGATACGCAGTATTTT	CASSQGGGTTDTQYF
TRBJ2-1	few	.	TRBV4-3	TGCGCCAGCAGCCAAGAAAGACTACCGGGATACAATGAGCAGTTCTTC	CASSQERLPGYNEQFF
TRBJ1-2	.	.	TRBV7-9	TGTGCCAGCAGCTCCGTAAACCGGGGGGCCGACTATGGCTACACCTTC	CASSSVNRGADYGYTF
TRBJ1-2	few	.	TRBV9	TGTGCCAGCAGCGCCAGTGGGTCCGCATATGGCTACACCTTC	CASSASGSAYGYTF
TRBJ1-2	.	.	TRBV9	TGTGCCAGCAGCGTAGATCAGGGAAGGTATGGCTACACCTTC	CASSVDQGRYGYTF
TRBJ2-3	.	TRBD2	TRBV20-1	TGCAGTGCTAGGGGACTAGTCGCTAGCACAGATACGCAGTATTTT	CSARGLVASTDTQYF
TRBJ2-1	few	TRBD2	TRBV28	TGTGCCAGCAGTAGCGGGGGGGCAGGTTTCGATGAGCAGTTCTTC	CASSSGGAGFDEQFF
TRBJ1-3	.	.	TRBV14	TGTGCCAGCAGCCAGGGACTGAACTCTGGAAACACCATATATTTT	CASSQGLNSGNTIYF
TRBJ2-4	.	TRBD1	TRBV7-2	TGTGCCAGCAGCTTGGACAGGGGGACGGACATTCAGTACTTC	CASSLDRGTDIQYF
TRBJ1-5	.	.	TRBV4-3	TGCGCCAGCAGCCAAGACAGGTTAAATCAGCCCCAGCATTTT	CASSQDRLNQPQHF
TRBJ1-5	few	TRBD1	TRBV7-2	TGTGCCAGCAGCCTGGGACAGTATCAGCCCCAGCATTTT	CASSLGQYQPQHF
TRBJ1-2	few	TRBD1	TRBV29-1	TGCAGCGTTGAACGCGGGACAGGGGGCTATGGCTACACCTTC	CSVERGTGGYGYTF
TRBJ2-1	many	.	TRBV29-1	TGCAGCGTTGACGACAGTTCCTACAATGAGCAGTTCTTC	CSVDDSSYNEQFF
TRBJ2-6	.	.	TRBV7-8	TGTGCCAGCAGCTTACGCACGGACTACTACTCTGGGGCCAACGTCCTGACTTTC	CASSLRTDYYSGANVLTF
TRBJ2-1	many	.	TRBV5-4	TGTGCCAGCAGGCTCCGAGTCGACAATGAGCAGTTCTTC	CASRLRVDNEQFF
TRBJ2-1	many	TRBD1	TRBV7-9	TGTGCCAGCAGCTATCGGACAGGATTGAATGAGCAGTTCTTC	CASSYRTGLNEQFF
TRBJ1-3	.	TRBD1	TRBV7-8	TGTGCCAGCAGGCCTACAGGGGGCTCTGGAAACACCATATATTTT	CASRPTGGSGNTIYF
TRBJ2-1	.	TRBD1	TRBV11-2	TGTGCCAGCAGCGCGGGGACAGGGGGGGACAATGAGCAGTTCTTC	CASSAGTGGDNEQFF
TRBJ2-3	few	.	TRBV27	TGTGCCAGCAGTATTGGAAGCGGGTATACGCAGTATTTT	CASSIGSGYTQYF
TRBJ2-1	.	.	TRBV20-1	TGCAGTGCTAGCGGTTGGGAGCAGTTCTTC	CSASGWEQFF
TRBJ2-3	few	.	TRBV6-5	TGTGCCAGCAGTTACGCGAGGCCTTTTAGCACAGATACGCAGTATTTT	CASSYARPFSTDTQYF
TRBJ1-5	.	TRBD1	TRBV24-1	TGTGCCACCAGTGAACCGACAGGGATAAGCAATCAGCCCCAGCATTTT	CATSEPTGISNQPQHF
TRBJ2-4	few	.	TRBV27	TGTGCCAGCACCCCTTTGGGGGCCCCCCACATTCAGTACTTC	CASTPLGAPHIQYF
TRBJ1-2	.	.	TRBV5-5	TGTGCCAGCAGCCCCGGGGACCCAAGCCCCTATGGCTACACCTTC	CASSPGDPSPYGYTF
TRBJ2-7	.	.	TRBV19	TGTGCCAGTAGTATACCCCCGTCCGGAGGGATCCACGAGCAGTACTTC	CASSIPPSGGIHEQYF
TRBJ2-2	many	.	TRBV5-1	TGCGCCAGCAGCCCCCGGACCAGAAACACCGGGGAGCTGTTTTTT	CASSPRTRNTGELFF
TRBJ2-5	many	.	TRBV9	TGTGCCAGCAGCGTAGTCCCCCGGGAGACCCAGTACTTC	CASSVVPRETQYF
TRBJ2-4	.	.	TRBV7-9	TGTGCCAGCAGCTCGAACCCACCAGGGGTTGGGGCCAAAAACATTCAGTACTTC	CASSSNPPGVGAKNIQYF
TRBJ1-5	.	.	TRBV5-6	TGTGCCAGCAGGAGGCCAGGGGAAGATCAGCCCCAGCATTTT	CASRRPGEDQPQHF
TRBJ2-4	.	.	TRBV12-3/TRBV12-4	TGTGCCAGCACTCAACACGGGGCGGCTAAAAACATTCAGTACTTC	CASTQHGAAKNIQYF
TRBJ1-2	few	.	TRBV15	TGTGCCACCAGCAGCTCGGAGGGGGGGAGCTATGGCTACACCTTC	CATSSSEGGSYGYTF
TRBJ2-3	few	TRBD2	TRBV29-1	TGCAGCGTTGAATTGGTAGCGGGGTTGGCAGATACGCAGTATTTT	CSVELVAGLADTQYF
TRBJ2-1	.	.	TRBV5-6	TGTGCCAGCAGCTTGAGGGATTATGCCCTAAGAGCGTTCTTC	CASSLRDYALRAFF
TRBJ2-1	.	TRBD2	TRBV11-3	TGTGCCAGCAGCTCCGCTAGCGGGGAGGGTAATGAGCAGTTCTTC	CASSSASGEGNEQFF
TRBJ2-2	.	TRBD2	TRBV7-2	TGTGCCAGCTCCGGTGCCAGCGGGGGGGCCAACGGGGAGCTGTTTTTT	CASSGASGGANGELFF
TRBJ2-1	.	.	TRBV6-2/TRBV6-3	TGTGCCAGCAGTTCACCGGGGGAACTTAGCTCCTACAATGAGCAGTTCTTC	CASSSPGELSSYNEQFF
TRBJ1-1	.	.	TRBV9	TGTGCCAGCAGCGGACAGCCTGGGGACACTGAAGCTTTCTTT	CASSGQPGDTEAFF
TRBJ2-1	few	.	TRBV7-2	TGTGCCAGCAGCCCCCGGCGAGAGCAGTTCTTC	CASSPRREQFF
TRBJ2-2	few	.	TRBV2	TGTGCCAGCAGTGAAGTAGGGAACGCCGGGGAGCTGTTTTTT	CASSEVGNAGELFF
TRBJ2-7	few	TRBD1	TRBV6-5	TGTGCCAGCAGTTACGAGTTCAGGCCAGGGGGCTGGGACGAGCAGTACTTC	CASSYEFRPGGWDEQYF
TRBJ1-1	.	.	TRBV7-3	TGTGCCAGCAGCTCCCTAATGGACACTGAAGCTTTCTTT	CASSSLMDTEAFF